This TCR beta chain was found in a study of human T cells and chemical hapten exposure. V lost 8 bases and J lost 0; bases outside the gene matches: 7. Germline CDR1 is SNHLY and CDR2 is FYNNEI. The CDR3 is made up of 15 amino acids. TCRdb reprocessed the RACE reads via MiXCR and lists one record per CDR3 protein. The data contain about 42,000 distinct CDR3 sequences, more than 8.5% of them singletons. This clonotype was found many times. Time point meaning: patch test 2, 6 weeks after DPC sensitization. Indicated treatment: therapeutic diphenylcyclopropenone sensitization with weekly scalp DPC. Specimen: whole blood, collected in connection with sensitization to the hapten diphenylcyclopropenone (DPC). The TCR sequence derives from a woman between 40 and 50 years old with alopecia areata. Some clones in this sample may be carry-over from other donors' samples. The V and J genes are TRBV2 and TRBJ2-7, with 10 bases identical to TRBD2. For the CDR3, the DNA is TGTGCCAGCCAACGGACTAGCGGTAACTCCTACGAGCAGTACTTC. It specifies CASQRTSGNSYEQYF.